The 21 T cell receptor beta chains below come from one sample, sequenced in a study of T cell responses to AZD1222 COVID-19 vaccine. The table came from immunoSEQ multiplex PCR; TCRdb's copy has only in-frame clones and leaves some out. The sample has some 150,000 clones, 85% to 95% seen once. The sequencing here drew on peripheral blood, taken on day 0 of AZD1222 vaccination. The receptors originated from an adult in good health.

This clone was found a few times. CDR3 protein: CASSLALDDEQYF. For the CDR3, the DNA is TGTGCCAGTAGCCTCGCTCTGGACGACGAGCAGTACTTC. The rearrangement joins TRBV19 to TRBJ2-7, with D uncertain. Per germline, CDR1 LNHDA and CDR2 SQIVND (reference sequence). With 6 bases removed from V and 5 bases from J, the gap between germline ends came to 14 bases. This CDR3 has 13 amino acids.

The V and J genes are TRBV2 and TRBJ1-2; D is uncertain. The CDR3 spans 14 residues. V was cut by 5 bases and J by 0 bases, with 10 bases left in between. Germline loops: CDR1 SNHLY, CDR2 FYNNEI. The CDR3 sequence is CASSSRYSNYGYTF. CDR3 nucleotides: TGTGCCAGCAGTTCCAGGTACTCTAACTATGGCTACACCTTC.

This chain links TRBV5-1 with TRBJ2-6, with 7 bases lining up with TRBD1. With 4 bases clipped from V and 2 bases from J, the junction kept 3 bases outside the gene matches. The CDR3 extends over 15 amino acids. The germline V gene encodes CDR1 SGHRS and CDR2 YFSETQ. CDR3 sequence: CASSLTGPGANVLTF. The CDR3 region has the DNA TGCGCCAGCAGCCTGACAGGGCCTGGGGCCAACGTCCTGACTTTC.

The V call is TRBV30, the J call TRBJ1-5; TRBD1 aligns across 10 bases. The CDR3 contains 13 residues. The trim removed 3 bases at V and 7 bases at J, leaving 3 bases unmatched. Germline CDR1 GTSNPN, CDR2 SVGIG (reference sequence). The chain's CDR3 is CAWRGQGIQPQHF. CDR3 nucleotides: TGTGCCTGGAGGGGACAGGGGATCCAGCCCCAGCATTTT.

V usage is TRBV11-2 and J usage is TRBJ2-5; D not certain. The CDR3 covers 14 residues. The germline V gene encodes CDR1 SGHAT and CDR2 FQNNGV. Between the trimmed V and J ends, which lost 2 bases and 3 bases, there was a span of 10 bases. CDR3 bases: TGTGCCAGCAGCTTAAGGCAGAGAGAAGAGACCCAGTACTTC. Translating it yields CASSLRQREETQYF.

The chain carries TRBV7-9 and TRBJ2-5; a weak D match, TRBD2 (5 bases). This CDR3 comprises 14 residues. The germline V gene encodes CDR1 SEHNR and CDR2 FQNEAQ (reference sequence). V dropped 5 bases and J dropped 5 bases, with 15 bases sitting between them. The CDR3 DNA reads TGTGCCAGCAGCCCCGGCGAGGGTCGGGAGACCCAGTACTTC. It yields the protein CASSPGEGRETQYF. The full variable domain, rest sourced from reference TRBV7-9 and TRBJ2-5, is DTGVSQNPRHKITKRGQNVTFRCDPISEHNRLYWYRQTLGQGPEFLTYFQNEAQLEKSRLLSDRFSAERPKGSFSTLEIQRTEQGDSAMYLCASSPGEGRETQYFGPGTRLLVL.

The table lists this clone with a count of one. CDR3 residues: CASSTRGTANEKLFF. CDR3 DNA sequence: TGTGCCAGTAGTACCCGGGGGACAGCTAATGAAAAACTGTTTTTT. The chain combines TRBV19 with TRBJ1-4, with TRBD1 matching over 7 bases. CDR1 is LNHDA, CDR2 SQIVND, per germline (reference sequence). The CDR3 totals 15 residues. After removal of 4 bases from V and 3 bases from J, the junction contained 5 bases not matched to a gene. The variable domain in full, completed from reference TRBV19 and TRBJ1-4, reads DGGITQSPKYLFRKEGQNVTLSCEQNLNHDAMYWYRQDPGQGLRLIYYSQIVNDFQKGDIAEGYSVSREKKESFPLTVTSAQKNPTAFYLCASSTRGTANEKLFFGSGTQLSVL.

V and J are TRBV6-5 and TRBJ1-2, with D uncertain. Germline V lookup: CDR1 MNHEY, CDR2 SVGAGI. The ends were cut back, 6 bases at V and 4 bases at J, with 15 bases in the middle. The CDR3 length is 14 residues. The DNA for the CDR3 is TGTGCCAGCAGGGCCGGGCCCAACCCCTATGGCTACACCTTC. This codes for CASRAGPNPYGYTF.

This clone was seen more than once but under ten times. V is TRBV27 and J is TRBJ2-1; D may correspond to TRBD1 or TRBD2 (6 bases each). Trimming left V 3 bases short and J 9 bases short, with 18 bases between. The CDR3 consists of 15 residues. Per germline, CDR1 MNHEY and CDR2 SMNVEV (reference sequence). CDR3 coding DNA: TGTGCCAGCAGTTTGGACAAGGGGGGTTACGGTGAGCAGTTCTTC. Its protein is CASSLDKGGYGEQFF.

The count of this clone is one. The gene calls are TRBV2 and TRBJ2-3; the match to TRBD2 covers 14 bases. Germline CDR1 and CDR2: SNHLY and FYNNEI. The CDR3 has 17 residues. V dropped 5 bases and J dropped 0; count of bases not matched to a gene: 4. The CDR3: CASSKTSGRASTDTQYF. The CDR3 DNA reads as TGTGCCAGCAGTAAGACTAGCGGGAGGGCCAGCACAGATACGCAGTATTTT.

This rearrangement joins TRBV7-9 to TRBJ2-2; D might be TRBD1 (6 bases). CDR1 is SEHNR, CDR2 FQNEAQ, per germline (reference sequence). V was pared by 5 bases and J by 5 bases, with 12 bases between. The CDR3 totals 14 residues. The CDR3 coding sequence is TGTGCCAGCAGCGCCAACAGGGAAACCGGGGAGCTGTTTTTT. It is translated as CASSANRETGELFF.

This chain links TRBV5-3 with TRBJ1-3, with D possibly being TRBD1 (5 bases). TRBV5-3 is recorded as an ORF, its role being uncertain. This CDR3 comprises 15 residues. V was clipped by 0 bases and J by 0 bases, with 7 bases between them. CDR3 bases: TGTGCCAGAAGCTTGGCCACAGGCTCTGGAAACACCATATATTTT. Protein: CARSLATGSGNTIYF.

The genes are TRBV1 and TRBJ2-7; the table's D call of TRBD2 was not tested on the DNA. TRBV1 is deemed a pseudogene. The CDR3 has 16 residues. CDR3 protein: CTSSQRLAGIIYEQYF. The CDR3 bases are TGCACCAGCAGCCAGAGACTAGCGGGGATAATCTACGAGCAGTACTTC.

V is TRBV11-3 and J is TRBJ2-1; D is possibly TRBD2 (6 bases). Trimming removed 5 bases from V and 7 bases from J, with 12 bases in between. Germline CDR1 SGHNT, CDR2 YENEEA. The CDR3 is 13 residues long. The CDR3 reads CASSPARGNEQFF. The CDR3 DNA reads as TGTGCCAGCAGCCCCGCTCGGGGGAATGAGCAGTTCTTC.

V and J are TRBV18 and TRBJ1-3; no reliable D call. The length of the CDR3 is 13 residues. Per the germline V gene, CDR1 is KGHSH and CDR2 is LQKENI. Trimming left V 3 bases short and J 8 bases short, with 11 bases between. CDR3 loop: CASSPLGRDTIYF. The CDR3 DNA follows: TGTGCCAGCTCACCGTTAGGGAGAGACACCATATATTTT. Complete variable domain (other parts from reference TRBV18 and TRBJ1-3): NAGVMQNPRHLVRRRGQEARLRCSPMKGHSHVYWYRQLPEEGLKFMVYLQKENIIDESGMPKERFSAEFPKEGPSILRIQQVVRGDSAAYFCASSPLGRDTIYFGEGSWLTVV.

The rearrangement joins TRBV10-2 to TRBJ1-1; D ambiguous. V was pared by 4 bases and J by 0 bases, with 12 bases between. The CDR3 loop spans 15 amino acids. Per germline, CDR1 WSHSY and CDR2 SAAADI. In DNA, the CDR3 is TGCGCCAGCAGTGCCCTAATAGGGATGAACACTGAAGCTTTCTTT. Translating it yields CASSALIGMNTEAFF.

The chain combines TRBV19 with TRBJ2-1, with a weak D call TRBD1 (5 bases). Germline assignment: CDR1 LNHDA and CDR2 SQIVND (reference sequence). V lost 4 bases to trimming and J lost 4 bases, with 23 bases between them. CDR3 length: 18 residues. The DNA of the CDR3 is TGTGCCAGTAGTAGGACCCACTACCCGAGGACAATTTACAATGAGCAGTTCTTC. Its protein product is CASSRTHYPRTIYNEQFF.

The J gene is TRBJ1-1, the V gene TRBV3-1 (or the pseudogene TRBV3-2); perhaps TRBD1 as D (6 bases). From germline, CDR1 is LGHDT and CDR2 YNNKEL (reference sequence). V gave up 10 bases and J gave up 5 bases, with 14 bases separating them. The CDR3 is made up of 12 amino acids. The chain's CDR3 is CATSGVGTEAFF. The CDR3 bases are TGTGCCACCTCAGGGGTAGGGACTGAAGCTTTCTTT.

This chain joins TRBV19 and TRBJ1-6, with D maybe TRBD1 (5 bases). This CDR3 is built from 15 residues. V lost 10 bases and J lost 5, with 18 bases in between. Germline V lookup: CDR1 LNHDA, CDR2 SQIVND (reference sequence). The DNA of the CDR3 is TGTGCCACCCCTCGGTCAGGGCCGGATAATTCACCCCTCCACTTT. Amino acids: CATPRSGPDNSPLHF. Full variable domain (rest looked up from reference TRBV19 and TRBJ1-6): DGGITQSPKYLFRKEGQNVTLSCEQNLNHDAMYWYRQDPGQGLRLIYYSQIVNDFQKGDIAEGYSVSREKKESFPLTVTSAQKNPTAFYLCATPRSGPDNSPLHFGNGTRLTVT.

CDR3 loop: CASSPLTGAGYTF. CDR3 nucleotide sequence: TGCGCCAGCAGTCCCCTAACAGGAGCTGGCTACACCTTC. The rearrangement links TRBV4-1 to TRBJ1-2, with D possibly being TRBD1 (5 bases). The CDR3 is 13 residues long. Trimming took off 6 bases at V and 7 bases at J, with 15 bases between the two ends. Germline V gene sequence: CDR1 MGHRA, CDR2 YSYEKL.

J is TRBJ2-1 and V is TRBV5-1; 7 bases are shared with TRBD1. Germline assignment: CDR1 SGHRS and CDR2 YFSETQ. The CDR3 is made up of 14 amino acids. Germline trimming cut 2 bases from V and 6 bases from J; bases unmatched to any gene: 5. The CDR3 sequence: CASSFNDRVNEQFF. CDR3 nucleotides: TGCGCCAGCAGCTTCAATGACAGGGTCAATGAGCAGTTCTTC. The full variable domain, rest sourced from reference TRBV5-1 and TRBJ2-1, is KAGVTQTPRYLIKTRGQQVTLSCSPISGHRSVSWYQQTPGQGLQFLFEYFSETQRNKGNFPGRFSGRQFSNSRSEMNVSTLELGDSALYLCASSFNDRVNEQFFGPGTRLTVL.